This T cell receptor beta chain appears in the sequencing data of a study of control samples from healthy donors and cancer patients. TCRdb keeps only in-frame clones here, not all; method: immunoSEQ multiplex PCR. Of some 200,000 clones listed, about 93% are singletons. Deletions cut 0 bases from V and 0 bases from J, with 9 bases between. CDR3 length: 16 amino acids. Germline V gene sequence: CDR1 SGHTA, CDR2 FQGTGA. This clone has just one count. The clonotype comes from a man between 18 and 35 years old in good health. The chain recombines TRBV7-3 with TRBJ2-1; D may be TRBD2 (7 bases). Sequencing was done on a sample of blood. The CDR3 sequence: CASSLTGGASYNEQFF. The CDR3 DNA follows: TGTGCCAGCAGCTTAACTGGGGGGGCCTCCTACAATGAGCAGTTCTTC.